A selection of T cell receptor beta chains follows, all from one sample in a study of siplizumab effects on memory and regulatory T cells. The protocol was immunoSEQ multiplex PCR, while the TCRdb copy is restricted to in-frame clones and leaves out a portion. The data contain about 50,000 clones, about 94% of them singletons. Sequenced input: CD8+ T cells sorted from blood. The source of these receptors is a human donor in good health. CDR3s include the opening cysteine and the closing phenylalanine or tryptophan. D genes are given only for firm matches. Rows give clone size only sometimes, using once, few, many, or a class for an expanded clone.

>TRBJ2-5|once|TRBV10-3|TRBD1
TGTGCCATCAGAGAGAGGACAGGGCCGGTGGAGACCCAGTACTTC
CAIRERTGPVETQYF
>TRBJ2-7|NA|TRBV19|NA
TGTGCCAGTAGTATCTTTCCAAGCGGTGCCTACGAGCAGTACTTC
CASSIFPSGAYEQYF
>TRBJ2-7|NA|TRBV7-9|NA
TGTGCCTCCCGGGGCGGAGCGCGATACGAGCAGTACTTC
CASRGGARYEQYF
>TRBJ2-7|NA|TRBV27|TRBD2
TGTGCCAGCAGTTTGGGGGGGGAGCAGTACTTC
CASSLGGEQYF
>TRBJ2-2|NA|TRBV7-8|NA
TGTGCCAGCAGCTTGAGGGACCGAGCTTCGAACACCGGGGAGCTGTTTTTT
CASSLRDRASNTGELFF
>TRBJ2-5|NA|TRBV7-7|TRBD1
TGTGCCAGCAGCTTGGACAGGGAAGAGACCCAGTACTTC
CASSLDREETQYF
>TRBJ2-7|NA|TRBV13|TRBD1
TGTGCCAGCAGTCGGAGCGGACAGGGGGGGTACGAGCAGTACTTC
CASSRSGQGGYEQYF
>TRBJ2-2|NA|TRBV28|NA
TGTGCCAGCTCTCTAGCAGGCGGGGAGCTGTTTTTT
CASSLAGGELFF
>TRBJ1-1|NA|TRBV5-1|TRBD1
TGCGCCAGCAGCTTGGGGACAGGTGGGGACACTGAAGCTTTCTTT
CASSLGTGGDTEAFF
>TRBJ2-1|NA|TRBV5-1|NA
TGCGCCAGCGCGACCGCAAATGAGCAGTTCTTC
CASATANEQFF
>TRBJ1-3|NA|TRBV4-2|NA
TGTGCCAGCAGCCCCGACAGATTGAGCCGGAGTGTTTTGACCATATATTTT
CASSPDRLSRSVLTIYF
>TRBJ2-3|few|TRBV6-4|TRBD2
TGTGCCAGCAGTGTTAGCGGGAGCACAGATACGCAGTATTTT
CASSVSGSTDTQYF
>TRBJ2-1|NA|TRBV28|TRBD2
TGTGCCAGCAGTTCCTATAGCGGGAGGGCCCCCTACAATGAGCAGTTCTTC
CASSSYSGRAPYNEQFF
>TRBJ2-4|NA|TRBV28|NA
TGTGCCAGCAGTTTATTTTCAGAGCAGGTCGGCATTCAGTACTTC
CASSLFSEQVGIQYF
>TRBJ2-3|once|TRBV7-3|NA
TGTGCCAGCAGCTTAGGCTTTAGAACAGATACGCAGTATTTT
CASSLGFRTDTQYF
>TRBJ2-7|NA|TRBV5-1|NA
TGCGCCAGCAGCTTGGTCCAGGGGATCTTCTACGAGCAGTACTTC
CASSLVQGIFYEQYF
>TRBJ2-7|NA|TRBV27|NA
TGTGCCAGTTCTTCAGGGAACGAGCAGTACTTC
CASSSGNEQYF
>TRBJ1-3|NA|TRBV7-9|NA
TGTGCCAGCAGCCCCCGGGAGTCGAGCTCTGGAAACACCATATATTTT
CASSPRESSSGNTIYF
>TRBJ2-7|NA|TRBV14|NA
TGTGCCAGCAGCCCATGGGGCGGTACCTACGAGCAGTACTTC
CASSPWGGTYEQYF
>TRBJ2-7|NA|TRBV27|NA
TGTGCCAGCAGTTTGTCAGGGGAAGGTAACGAGCAGTACTTC
CASSLSGEGNEQYF
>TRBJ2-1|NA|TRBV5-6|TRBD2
TGTGCCAGCCTACCTAGCGGGATTAATGAGCAGTTCTTC
CASLPSGINEQFF
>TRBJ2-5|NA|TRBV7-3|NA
TGTGCCAGCAGTCGAAGGGGGAGCCAAGAGACCCAGTACTTC
CASSRRGSQETQYF
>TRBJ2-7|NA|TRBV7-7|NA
TGTGCCAGCAGCGAAAGCGGTTCCTACGAGCAGTACTTC
CASSESGSYEQYF
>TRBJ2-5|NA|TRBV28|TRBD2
TGTGCCAGCAGTCCCGTGGGGGGGGGCCAAGAGACCCAGTACTTC
CASSPVGGGQETQYF
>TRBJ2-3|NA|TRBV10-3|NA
TGTGCCATCAGTAGAGAGGGAGGCACAGATACGCAGTATTTT
CAISREGGTDTQYF
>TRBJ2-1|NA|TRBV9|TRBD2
TGTGCCAGCAGCGTAGGGCTAGCGGGGGGAGAGCAGTTCTTC
CASSVGLAGGEQFF
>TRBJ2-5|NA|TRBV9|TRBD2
TGTGCCAGCAGCGCGTCGGGAGCGGGGCCCCAAGAGACCCAGTACTTC
CASSASGAGPQETQYF
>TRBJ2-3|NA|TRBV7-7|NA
TGTGCCAGCAGCCCGCTCATAGGCGCAGATACGCAGTATTTT
CASSPLIGADTQYF
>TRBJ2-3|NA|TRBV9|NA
TGTGCCAGCAGCGTAGGGGACGGGGATACGCAGTATTTT
CASSVGDGDTQYF
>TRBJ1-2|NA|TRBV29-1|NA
TGCAGCGTTGTGGTGAGGACCCCACCTGTGGACGGCTACACCTTC
CSVVVRTPPVDGYTF
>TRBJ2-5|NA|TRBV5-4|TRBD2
TGTGCCAGCAGTCCGGGGGTAGCGGGAGTTTCGGCCCAAGAGACCCAGTACTTC
CASSPGVAGVSAQETQYF
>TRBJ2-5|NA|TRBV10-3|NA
TGTGCCATCAGTGAAGGGGGGTGGGAGACCCAGTACTTC
CAISEGGWETQYF
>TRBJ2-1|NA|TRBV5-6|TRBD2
TGTGCCAGCAATCAACTAGCGGGAGGGCTCAATGAGCAGTTCTTC
CASNQLAGGLNEQFF
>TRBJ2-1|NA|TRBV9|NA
TGTGCCAGCAGCGAGGGAGACAGATACAATGAGCAGTTCTTC
CASSEGDRYNEQFF
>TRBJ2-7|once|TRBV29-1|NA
TGCAGTATCCGACTATCCGGATCCTACGAGCAGTACTTC
CSIRLSGSYEQYF
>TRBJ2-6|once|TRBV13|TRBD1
TGTGCCAGCAGTAACTACAGGGGTTCTGGGGCCAACGTCCTGACTTTC
CASSNYRGSGANVLTF
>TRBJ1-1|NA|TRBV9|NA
TGTGCCAGCTCCCGAGGGAACACTGAAGCTTTCTTT
CASSRGNTEAFF
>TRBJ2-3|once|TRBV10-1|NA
TGCGCCAGCAGTGAGTCCCCCACAGATACGCAGTATTTT
CASSESPTDTQYF
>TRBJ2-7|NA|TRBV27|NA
TGTGCCAGCAGTTACAGGACCAAGATTTACGAGCAGTACTTC
CASSYRTKIYEQYF
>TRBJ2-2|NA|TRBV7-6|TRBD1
TGTGCCAGCAGCTTAGAACAGGGGTACACCGGGGAGCTGTTTTTT
CASSLEQGYTGELFF
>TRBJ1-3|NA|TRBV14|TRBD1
TGTGCCAGCAGCCTGGGACAGGGCTTCTTTGGAAACACCATATATTTT
CASSLGQGFFGNTIYF
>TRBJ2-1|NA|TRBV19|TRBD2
TGTGCCAGTACTCTTAGCGGGAGCTCCTACAATGAGCAGTTCTTC
CASTLSGSSYNEQFF
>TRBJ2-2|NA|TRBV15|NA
TGTGCCACCTCGGACTCAAACACCGGGGAGCTGTTTTTT
CATSDSNTGELFF
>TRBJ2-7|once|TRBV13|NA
TGTGCCAGCAGCTTAGTTTCAGCTACGGAGCAGTACTTC
CASSLVSATEQYF